This TCR beta chain comes out of a study of regulatory T cells in long-lasting Graves disease (dated by TCRdb to about 2021). For context, the study as a whole: Antithyroid drugs had been taken for less than 3 months by newly diagnosed Graves' disease patients. Persistent Graves' disease patients were compared with newly diagnosed Graves' disease patients by peripheral blood TCR sequencing and RNA sequencing. The study was registered as a clinical trial and conducted in China. A total of roughly 33 samples underwent TCR sequencing: about 13 from persistent and approximately 20 from newly diagnosed Graves' disease patients.

In the paper's terms, the time point label means: newly diagnosed GD, antithyroid drugs for less than 3 months. RNA was extracted from PBMCs in TRIzol for both TCR sequencing and RNA sequencing. The diagnosis of Graves' disease was made according to American Thyroid Association guidelines. Patients for the study were recruited at an endocrinology department in Xi'an, China. Each patient gave approximately 10 milliliters of peripheral blood, collected in an EDTA anticoagulant tube. Ficoll Paque Plus density gradient separation was used to isolate PBMCs, and no further T cell sorting was done. An Agilent 2100 Bioanalyzer and agarose gel were used to check RNA quality, while a NanoDrop 2000 measured RNA concentration. General study outcomes and caveats: As a limitation, the authors acknowledged that the small sample size may reduce accuracy. Persistent Graves' disease patients showed lower TCR Shannon entropy and fewer highly expanded clones than newly diagnosed patients, suggesting clonal expansion. Only peripheral blood was studied, because thyroid tissue, the primary lesion, was inaccessible. A larger number of public clonotypes was shared among persistent patients (fewer than 3,000) than among newly diagnosed patients (about 990). Sequencing and analysis were limited to the TCR beta chain.

This clonotype occurred a few times. What antigen it recognizes has not been identified. No base quality values were provided; no much bigger clone lies one nucleotide off. The library was prepared using multiplex PCR. This sample was sequenced with an Illumina HiSeq 4000. To build TCR beta libraries, CDR3 regions were amplified by Arm-PCR using iRepertoire HTBI primers. Gel purification was performed on PCR products prior to sequencing. As for how the authors treated the data: A total of 62 TRBV and 14 TRBJ segments were identified across samples and were used for gene usage analysis of CDR3 amino acid clonotypes. COPE and FqMerger were used to merge the filtered high-quality paired reads into contigs. Contigs were aligned with BLAST to IMGT TRBV, TRBD and TRBJ reference genes, and CDR3 was defined per IMGT. Any clonotype with a frequency above 0.1% was counted as a highly expanded clone. Shannon entropy served as the measure of repertoire diversity, while the Gini coefficient captured V-J evenness. Public clonotypes were defined as clonotypes shared by more than one individual. TCRdb cleaned the public reads at Q25 with fastp, built clones with MiXCR and kept in-frame beta chains. Each entry is one CDR3 protein sequence, shown with its most common DNA and genes. The V and J calls come from TCRdb's annotation, not from the publication. For this sample the table gives 580,000 or so distinct CDR3 sequences, of which around 15% were detected only once. More than 10% of the sample rests with the top ten.

These data were also reused for a study on T cells in Graves' hyperthyroidism and ophthalmopathy. As the second publication notes: Stable Graves' hyperthyroidism was defined as no progression to ophthalmopathy during 18 months of follow-up. Hyperthyroidism patients were aged 18 to 65 years and newly diagnosed, with disease duration of less than 2 months. Exclusion was applied to patients with uncontrolled infections, other autoimmune diseases, pregnancy or lactation. Diagnoses were established on the basis of clinical symptoms, serum thyroxine and TRAb, thyroid ultrasound, and orbital computed tomography. For the first round of RT-PCR on the TCR CDR3, the HTBI primer set was used together with the Qiagen OneStep RT-PCR kit. Most expanded thyroid clonotypes (frequency above 0.001) were also found in blood, which suggests that blood repertoires may mirror thyroid immune responses. Ophthalmopathy was separated from stable hyperthyroidism by a 13 V-J signature model, with around 90% sensitivity and about 81% specificity obtained in cross-validation and 80%/75% obtained in testing. In validation, the model predicted progression to ophthalmopathy with approximately 69% sensitivity and approximately 74% specificity, a median of 6.5 months before onset. To identify distinguishing TCR V-J signatures, a discovery cohort of about a hundred patients was used, comprising some 45 with Graves' ophthalmopathy and about 59 with stable Graves' hyperthyroidism. Prospective prediction of ophthalmopathy was tested in an independent validation cohort consisting of 18 hyperthyroidism patients and more than 15 patients who later progressed to ophthalmopathy. The roughly 91 discovery patients were randomly divided into training and test sets at a 7:3 ratio. Thyroid tissue and blood T-cell repertoires from about 6 Graves' hyperthyroidism patients were also compared in the study. After blood sampling, hyperthyroidism patients were treated with methimazole at a starting dose of 30 mg daily, and ophthalmopathy patients were treated with high-dose intravenous methylprednisolone. A second multiplex PCR round built the libraries, followed by size selection and purification. The libraries were sequenced on an Illumina HiSeq2000 using paired-end 100 bp reads. Raw data were processed with SOAPnuke, discarding reads with adapters, uncalled bases, mean Phred below 15, or no exact constant-primer or identifier match. High-quality paired reads were merged using COPE v1.2.5, and each unique nucleotide sequence was defined as a clonotype. MiTCR v1.1 was used to align clonotypes to the IMGT TRBV, TRBD and TRBJ reference segments. Only V-J combinations with frequency above 0.0001, covering about 99% of repertoires, were analysed. The TCS score was defined as F50 (clonal expansion) divided by E x V (chaos), with BLOSUM62-based TCRdist calculated between CDR3 peptides within each V-J. Welch's t-statistics and random forest reduced roughly 540 V-J features to roughly 13, which were used in a naive Bayes classifier (R e1071). Sample size was not statistically predetermined, and blinding of investigators to group allocation was not performed. According to the paper, TCR Vbeta CDR3 sequencing was carried out on over 130 peripheral blood samples, which came from around 43 ophthalmopathy, under 85 hyperthyroidism and around 17 progressor patients.

This material consisted of peripheral blood mononuclear cells (PBMCs), taken at new diagnosis, from a patient treated with antithyroid drugs. This TCR came from a man aged 18 to 29 with Graves disease. Donor details come from another sample of the same person, matched by shared clones.

The base sequence is TGTGCCAGCAGCTTAGGTGGCCTCTTGCATTCACCCCTCCACTTT. Translation gives CASSLGGLLHSPLHF. In this chain, TRBV7-2 is recombined with TRBJ1-6; the D segment cannot be called with confidence. A distance of 12 bases separates the germline ends of V and J, which lose 1 base and 8 bases respectively. Reading the germline V gene gives CDR1 SGHTA and CDR2 FQGNSA. Including the terminal cysteine and phenylalanine, the CDR3 comprises 15 residues. Just CDR3 DNA is preserved here, 45 bases in frame from base 1.